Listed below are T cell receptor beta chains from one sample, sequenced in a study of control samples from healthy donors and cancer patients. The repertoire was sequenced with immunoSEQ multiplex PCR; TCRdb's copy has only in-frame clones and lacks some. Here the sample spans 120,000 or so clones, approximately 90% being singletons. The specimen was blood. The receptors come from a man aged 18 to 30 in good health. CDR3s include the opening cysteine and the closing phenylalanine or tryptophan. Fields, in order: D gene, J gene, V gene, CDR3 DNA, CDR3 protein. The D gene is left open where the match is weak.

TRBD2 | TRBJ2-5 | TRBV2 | TGTGCCAGCAGTGAGGATAGCGGGGGGGATAAGACCCAGTACTTC | CASSEDSGGDKTQYF
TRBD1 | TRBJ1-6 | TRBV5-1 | TGCGCCAGCAGCTTGGACAGGGGTCGCCTTAGTTCACCCCTCCACTTT | CASSLDRGRLSSPLHF
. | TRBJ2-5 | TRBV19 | TGTGCCAGTAGCGAGGTGCCAGAGACCCAGTACTTC | CASSEVPETQYF
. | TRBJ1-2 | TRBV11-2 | TGTGCCAGCAGCTTAGAGGGGAATGGCTACACCTTC | CASSLEGNGYTF
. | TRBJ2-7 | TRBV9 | TGTGCCAGCAGCGGGACAGTCATGGGCGAGCAGTACTTC | CASSGTVMGEQYF
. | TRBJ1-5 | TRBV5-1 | TGCGCCAGCAGCTTCGCGGGAGGCAGCAATCAGCCCCAGCATTTT | CASSFAGGSNQPQHF
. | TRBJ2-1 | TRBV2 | TGTGCCATACTAACTAATAATAGCTCCTACAATGAGCAGTTCTTC | CAILTNNSSYNEQFF
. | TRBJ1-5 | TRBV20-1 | TGCAGTGCTAGTGGGACCAATCAGCCCCAGCATTTT | CSASGTNQPQHF
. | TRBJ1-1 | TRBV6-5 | TGTGCCAGCAGTTACAAGGGCAGAAACACTGAAGCTTTCTTT | CASSYKGRNTEAFF
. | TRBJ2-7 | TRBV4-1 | TGCGCCAGCAGCCAAGATCGAACAGGTGCCTACGAGCAGTACTTC | CASSQDRTGAYEQYF
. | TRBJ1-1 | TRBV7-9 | TGTGCCAGCAGCTCGTACCTGGAGCTGAACACTGAAGCTTTCTTT | CASSSYLELNTEAFF
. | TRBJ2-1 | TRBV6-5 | TGTGCCAGCAGTTACGGACTCCCCAGCGCTTACAATGAGCAGTTCTTC | CASSYGLPSAYNEQFF
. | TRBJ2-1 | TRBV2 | TGTGCCAGCCGGGACTCTCTCAGGGGGAATGAGCAGTTCTTC | CASRDSLRGNEQFF
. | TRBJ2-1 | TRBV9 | TGTGCCAGCAATGGACAATTCAGCTACAATGAGCAGTTCTTC | CASNGQFSYNEQFF
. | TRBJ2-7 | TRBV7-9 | TGTGCCAGCAGCCTTCAAGGGACAACCTCCTACGAGCAGTACTTC | CASSLQGTTSYEQYF
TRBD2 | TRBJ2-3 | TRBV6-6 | TGTGCCAGCAGTGGCCCGGGACTAGTTGTCACAGATACGCAGTATTTT | CASSGPGLVVTDTQYF